This T cell receptor (beta chain) was sequenced for a study of OX40 agonist ivuxolimab in advanced cancers. Study context: Participants, approximately 80% male, averaged roughly 55 years of age, ranging from roughly 23 to 80.

In regard to this clone: Antigen: not known.

Study-level results: Both CD4+ and CD8+ T cell populations in blood had undergone clonal expansion by week 6 at 0.1 to 3.0 mg/kg. Partial responders at 0.1-3.0 mg/kg showed near-lowest clonal expansion. The study did not work out the antigen specificity of the expanded peripheral T cells.

Sequencing was performed with immunoSEQ multiplex PCR; in TCRdb, only in-frame clones are kept and a portion is missing. The repertoire holds approximately 45,000 clones, with roughly 87% as singletons. This CDR3 has 15 amino acids. V shed 8 bases and J shed 2 bases, with 13 bases lying between them. Germline assignment: CDR1 ENHRY and CDR2 SYGVKD. J is TRBJ2-6 and V is TRBV10-3, with a weak D call TRBD1 (7 bases). This receptor was obtained from an adult with an advanced solid tumor such as melanoma, head and neck, liver or kidney cancer. Sequenced material: CD4+ or CD8+ T cells sorted from blood, taken in a trial of the OX40 agonist ivuxolimab. CDR3 sequence (DNA): TGTGCCATCGGGGGGACAGTCCCTGGGGCCAACGTCCTGACTTTC. Translated, it gives CAIGGTVPGANVLTF.